The clone carrying this T cell receptor beta chain appeared a few times. CDR3 length equals 13 residues. The germline CDR1 and CDR2 sequences are KGHSH and LQKENI. V lost 3 bases and J lost 5, with 10 bases in between. The sample is drawn from a study of blood T cell repertoires in COVID-19. For the study at large: Specimens from acute and convalescent COVID-19 originated in the United States, Italy and Spain. PBMCs, B-cell-depleted T cells, or T cells were the source of the cDNA or gDNA that made up the material.

In the study's own analysis: How many nucleated cells were present was estimated from reference gene primer amplification. Produced via immunoSEQ multiplex PCR; TCRdb's table is partial and in-frame only. The V and J calls and clone size are taken from that table; D and trimming were inferred from the DNA. The sample has roughly 65,000 clones; around three quarters are singletons. The chain recombines TRBV18 with TRBJ1-1; a possible D gene is TRBD1 (5 bases). The receptor was derived from a human donor in a cohort sampled during active COVID-19. Source material: peripheral blood. The CDR3 coding sequence is TGTGCCAGCTCACCGACAGCCCTTACTGAAGCTTTCTTT. Translation: CASSPTALTEAFF.